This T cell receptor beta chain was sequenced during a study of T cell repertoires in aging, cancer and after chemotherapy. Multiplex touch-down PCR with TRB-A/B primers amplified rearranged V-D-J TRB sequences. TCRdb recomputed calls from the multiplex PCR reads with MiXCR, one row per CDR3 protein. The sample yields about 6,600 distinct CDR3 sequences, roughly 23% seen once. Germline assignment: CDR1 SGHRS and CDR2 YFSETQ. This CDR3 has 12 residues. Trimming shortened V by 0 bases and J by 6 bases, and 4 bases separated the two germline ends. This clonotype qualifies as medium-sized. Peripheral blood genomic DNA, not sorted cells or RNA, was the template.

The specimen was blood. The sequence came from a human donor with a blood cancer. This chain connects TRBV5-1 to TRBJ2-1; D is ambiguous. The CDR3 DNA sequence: TGCGCCAGCAGCTTGGCGGGCAATGAGCAGTTCTTC. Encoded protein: CASSLAGNEQFF.